A selection of T cell receptor beta chains follows, all from one sample in a study of T cells in Graves' hyperthyroidism and ophthalmopathy. Each CDR3 protein is one row after TCRdb ran MiXCR on the multiplex PCR reads. The table lists under 250,000 distinct CDR3 sequences, 24% of them singletons. Sequencing used blood. The receptors were gathered from a middle-aged woman with Graves' ophthalmopathy. CDR3s include the opening cysteine and the closing phenylalanine or tryptophan. The D gene is left open where the match is weak. Not all rows give a size; the values are once, few, many and, for expanded clones, a class.

D gene	clone size	V gene	J gene	CDR3 protein	CDR3 DNA
-	many	TRBV15	TRBJ1-5	CATSRDPNQPQHF	TGTGCCACCAGCAGAGATCCCAATCAGCCCCAGCATTTT
TRBD1	many	TRBV28	TRBJ1-1	CASSRIIDRDWQGNTEAFF	TGTGCCAGCAGTCGTATAATCGACAGGGATTGGCAGGGGAACACTGAAGCTTTCTTT
-	-	TRBV28	TRBJ2-7	CASSSPDSPYEQYF	TGTGCCAGCAGCTCCCCGGACTCTCCCTACGAGCAGTACTTC
-	many	TRBV28	TRBJ2-7	CASMIGGEQYF	TGTGCCAGCATGATCGGGGGCGAGCAGTACTTC
-	-	TRBV15	TRBJ1-5	CASTGQYNQPQHF	TGTGCCAGTACCGGACAGTACAATCAGCCCCAGCATTTT
-	-	TRBV2	TRBJ2-5	CASRDSKETQYF	TGTGCCAGCAGGGACTCCAAAGAGACCCAGTACTTC
-	many	TRBV28	TRBJ1-5	CASSLGGPGDNQPQHF	TGTGCCAGCAGTTTAGGGGGACCCGGTGACAATCAGCCCCAGCATTTT
TRBD1	many	TRBV4-2	TRBJ1-2	CASSREGGEGYGYTF	TGTGCCAGCAGCCGAGAAGGGGGCGAGGGCTATGGCTACACCTTC
TRBD2	many	TRBV9	TRBJ2-7	CASSVDLAGGIYEQYF	TGTGCCAGCAGCGTCGATCTAGCGGGAGGAATCTACGAGCAGTACTTC
-	many	TRBV11-2	TRBJ2-5	CASSLAPIETQYF	TGTGCCAGCAGCTTAGCCCCCATAGAGACCCAGTACTTC
-	many	TRBV28	TRBJ2-5	CASSFSGYYQETQYF	TGTGCCAGCAGTTTTTCGGGGTATTACCAAGAGACCCAGTACTTC
-	many	TRBV7-2	TRBJ2-5	CASSLSGLRETQYF	TGTGCCAGCAGCTTAAGCGGACTACGAGAGACCCAGTACTTC
-	many	TRBV12-3/TRBV12-4	TRBJ1-2	CASSLAVGKSFYGYTF	TGTGCCAGCAGTTTAGCGGTGGGGAAATCGTTTTATGGCTACACCTTC
TRBD2	many	TRBV11-3	TRBJ2-7	CASSFQREGPSSSF	TGTGCCAGCAGCTTCCAGCGGGAGGGCCCCTCCTCGTCCTTC
-	many	TRBV29-1	TRBJ1-2	CSVEDPRHGYTF	TGCAGCGTTGAAGATCCCAGACATGGCTACACCTTC